This T cell receptor beta chain was sequenced in a study of blood T cell repertoires in COVID-19. The method was immunoSEQ multiplex PCR; TCRdb's version includes in-frame clones alone and lacks a portion of them. The sample includes 500,000 to 600,000 clones, approximately 88% seen only once; the top ten take 7.5% to 9.5%. Trimming took off 1 base at V and 0 bases at J, with 16 bases between the two ends. The germline CDR1 and CDR2 sequences are SEHNR and FQNEAQ (reference sequence). The CDR3 is 18 residues long. The source of this sequence is a woman between 45 and 60 years old with COVID-19, enrolled during active disease. The chain joins TRBV7-9 to TRBJ1-3; D not resolved. Sequencing used peripheral blood. The CDR3 loop reads CASSLGSGSAFSGNTIYF. The CDR3 region has the DNA TGTGCCAGCAGCTTAGGCTCAGGCAGTGCTTTCTCTGGAAACACCATATATTTT.